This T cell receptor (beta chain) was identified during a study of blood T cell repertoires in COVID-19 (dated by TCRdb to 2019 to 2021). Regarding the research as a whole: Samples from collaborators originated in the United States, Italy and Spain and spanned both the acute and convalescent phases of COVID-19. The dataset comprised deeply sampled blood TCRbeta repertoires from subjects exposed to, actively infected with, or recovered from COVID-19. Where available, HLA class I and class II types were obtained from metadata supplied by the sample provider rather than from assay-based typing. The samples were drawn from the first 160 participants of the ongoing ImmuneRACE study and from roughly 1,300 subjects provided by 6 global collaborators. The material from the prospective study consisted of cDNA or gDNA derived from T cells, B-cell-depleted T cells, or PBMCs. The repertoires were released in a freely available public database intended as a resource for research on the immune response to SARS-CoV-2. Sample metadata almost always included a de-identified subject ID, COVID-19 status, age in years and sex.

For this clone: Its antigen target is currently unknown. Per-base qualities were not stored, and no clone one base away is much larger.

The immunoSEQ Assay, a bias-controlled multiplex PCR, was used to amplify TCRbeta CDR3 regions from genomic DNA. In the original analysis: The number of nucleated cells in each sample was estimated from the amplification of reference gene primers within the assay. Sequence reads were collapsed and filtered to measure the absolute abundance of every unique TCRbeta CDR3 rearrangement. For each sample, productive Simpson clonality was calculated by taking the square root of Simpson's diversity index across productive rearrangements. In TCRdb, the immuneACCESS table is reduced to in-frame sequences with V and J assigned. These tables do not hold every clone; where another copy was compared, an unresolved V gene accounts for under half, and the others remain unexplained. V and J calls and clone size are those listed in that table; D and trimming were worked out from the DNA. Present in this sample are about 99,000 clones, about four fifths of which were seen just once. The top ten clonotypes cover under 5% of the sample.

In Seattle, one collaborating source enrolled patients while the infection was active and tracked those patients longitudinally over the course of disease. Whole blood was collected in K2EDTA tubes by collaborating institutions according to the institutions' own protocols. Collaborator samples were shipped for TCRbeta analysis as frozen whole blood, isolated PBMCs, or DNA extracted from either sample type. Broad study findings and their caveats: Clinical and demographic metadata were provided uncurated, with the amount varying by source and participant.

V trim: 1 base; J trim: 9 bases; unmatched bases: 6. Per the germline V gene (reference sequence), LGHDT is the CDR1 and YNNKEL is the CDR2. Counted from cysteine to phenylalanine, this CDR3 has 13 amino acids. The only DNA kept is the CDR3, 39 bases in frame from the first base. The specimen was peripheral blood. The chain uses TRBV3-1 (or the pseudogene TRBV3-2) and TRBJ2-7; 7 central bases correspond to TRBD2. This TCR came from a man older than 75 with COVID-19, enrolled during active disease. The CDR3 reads CASSQGGGSAQYF. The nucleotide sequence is TGTGCCAGCAGCCAAGGGGGAGGGTCAGCGCAGTACTTC.